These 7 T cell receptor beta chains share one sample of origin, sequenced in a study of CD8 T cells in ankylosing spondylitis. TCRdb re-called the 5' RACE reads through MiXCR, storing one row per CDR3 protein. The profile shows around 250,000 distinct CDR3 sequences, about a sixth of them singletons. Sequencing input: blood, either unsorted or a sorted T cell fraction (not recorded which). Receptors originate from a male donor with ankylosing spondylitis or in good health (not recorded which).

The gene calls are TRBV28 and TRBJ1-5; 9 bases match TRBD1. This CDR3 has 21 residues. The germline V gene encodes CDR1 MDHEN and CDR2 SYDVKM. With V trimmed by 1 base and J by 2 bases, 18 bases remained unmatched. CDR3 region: CASSLSSESGTGFRGNQPQHF. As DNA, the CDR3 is TGTGCCAGCAGTTTATCCTCAGAGTCCGGGACAGGGTTTAGGGGCAATCAGCCCCAGCATTTT. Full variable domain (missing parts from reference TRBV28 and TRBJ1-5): DVKVTQSSRYLVKRTGEKVFLECVQDMDHENMFWYRQDPGLGLRLIYFSYDVKMKEKGDIPEGYSVSREKKERFSLILESASTNQTSMYLCASSLSSESGTGFRGNQPQHFGDGTRLSIL.

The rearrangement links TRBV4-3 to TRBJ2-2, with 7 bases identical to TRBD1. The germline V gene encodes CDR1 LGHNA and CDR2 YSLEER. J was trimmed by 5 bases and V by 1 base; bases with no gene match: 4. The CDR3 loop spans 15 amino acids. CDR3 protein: CASSQGQGMTGELFF. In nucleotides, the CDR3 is TGCGCCAGCAGCCAAGGACAGGGAATGACCGGGGAGCTGTTTTTT.

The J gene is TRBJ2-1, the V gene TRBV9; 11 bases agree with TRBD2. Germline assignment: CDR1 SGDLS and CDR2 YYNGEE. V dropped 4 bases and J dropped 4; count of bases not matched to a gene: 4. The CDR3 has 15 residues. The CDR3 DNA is TGTGCCAGCAGCATTAGCGGGAGGGATTACAATGAGCAGTTCTTC. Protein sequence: CASSISGRDYNEQFF.

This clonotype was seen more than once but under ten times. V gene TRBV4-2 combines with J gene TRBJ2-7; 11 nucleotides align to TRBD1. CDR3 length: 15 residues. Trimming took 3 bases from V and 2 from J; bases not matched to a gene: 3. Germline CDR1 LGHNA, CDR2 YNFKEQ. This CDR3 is CASSQGQGVPYEQYF. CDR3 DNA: TGTGCCAGCAGCCAGGGACAGGGGGTTCCCTACGAGCAGTACTTC.

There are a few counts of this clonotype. DNA for the CDR3: TGCAGTGCTAGAGAGGGCGTTTTCCGTGGGCCCCAGCATTTT. Amino acid sequence: CSAREGVFRGPQHF. The chain combines TRBV20-1 with TRBJ1-5; D unclear. The V and J ends lost 0 bases and 9 bases respectively, with 15 bases between them. Germline V gives CDR1 DFQATT, CDR2 SNEGSKA (reference sequence). CDR3 length equals 14 residues.

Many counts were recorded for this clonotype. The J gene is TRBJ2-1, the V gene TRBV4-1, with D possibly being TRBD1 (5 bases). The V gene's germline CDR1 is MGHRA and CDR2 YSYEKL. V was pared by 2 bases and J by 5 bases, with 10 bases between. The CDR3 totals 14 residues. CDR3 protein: CASSQQGFHNEQFF. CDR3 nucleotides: TGCGCCAGCAGCCAACAGGGTTTTCACAATGAGCAGTTCTTC.

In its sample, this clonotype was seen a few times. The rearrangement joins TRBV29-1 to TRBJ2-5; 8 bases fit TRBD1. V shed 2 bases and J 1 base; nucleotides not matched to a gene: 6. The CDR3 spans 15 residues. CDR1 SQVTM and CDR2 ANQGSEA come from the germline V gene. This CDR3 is CSVETSGGFQETQYF. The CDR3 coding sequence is TGCAGCGTTGAAACGTCAGGGGGCTTCCAAGAGACCCAGTACTTC. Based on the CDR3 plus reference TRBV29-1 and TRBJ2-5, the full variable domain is SAVISQKPSRDICQRGTSLTIQCQVDSQVTMMFWYRQQPGQSLTLIATANQGSEATYESGFVIDKFPISRPNLTFSTLTVSNMSPEDSSIYLCSVETSGGFQETQYFGPGTRLLVL.